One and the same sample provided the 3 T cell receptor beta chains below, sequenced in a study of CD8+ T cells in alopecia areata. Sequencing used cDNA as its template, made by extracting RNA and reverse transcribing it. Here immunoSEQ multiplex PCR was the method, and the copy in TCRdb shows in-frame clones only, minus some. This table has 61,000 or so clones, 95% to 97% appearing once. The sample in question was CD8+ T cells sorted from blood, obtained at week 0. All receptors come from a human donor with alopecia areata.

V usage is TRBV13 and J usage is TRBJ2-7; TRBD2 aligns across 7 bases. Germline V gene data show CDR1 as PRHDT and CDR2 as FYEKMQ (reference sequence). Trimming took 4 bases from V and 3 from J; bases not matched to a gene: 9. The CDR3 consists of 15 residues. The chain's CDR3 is CASSSSPGTNYEQYF. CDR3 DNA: TGTGCCAGCAGCTCCTCCCCCGGGACTAACTACGAGCAGTACTTC.

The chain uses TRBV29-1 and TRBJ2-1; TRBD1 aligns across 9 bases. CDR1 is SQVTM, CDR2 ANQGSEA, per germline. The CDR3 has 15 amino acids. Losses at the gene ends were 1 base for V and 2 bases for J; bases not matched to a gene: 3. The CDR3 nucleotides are TGCAGCGTTGAAGGGACAGGGGTCCCCTACAATGAGCAGTTCTTC. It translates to CSVEGTGVPYNEQFF.

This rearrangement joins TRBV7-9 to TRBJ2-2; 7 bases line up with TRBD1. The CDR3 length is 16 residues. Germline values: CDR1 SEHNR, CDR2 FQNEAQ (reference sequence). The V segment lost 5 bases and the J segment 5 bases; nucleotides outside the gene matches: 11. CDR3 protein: CASSTAQGRYTGELFF. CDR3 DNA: TGTGCCAGCAGCACCGCACAGGGGAGATATACCGGGGAGCTGTTTTTT.